This TCR beta chain originates from a study of T cell changes during pregnancy in multiple sclerosis. Here immunoSEQ multiplex PCR was the method, and the copy in TCRdb shows in-frame clones only, minus some. The repertoire includes 45,000 to 50,000 clones, around 92% of them detected once, and about 8.1% sits in the top ten. Germline-derived CDR1 and CDR2 are SGHRS and YFSETQ. V trimming: 0 bases; J trimming: 0 bases; junction bases outside the gene matches: 16. The CDR3 extends over 22 amino acids. The rearrangement uses TRBV5-1 and TRBJ2-6, with TRBD2 identical over 9 bases. Sequencing used CD8+ T cells from peripheral blood mononuclear cells, obtained after pregnancy. This receptor was taken from a female donor with multiple sclerosis, enrolled in a pregnancy study. DNA of the CDR3: TGCGCCAGCAGCTTGGAACTAGCGGGCATAGCCCAATCATACTCTGGGGCCAACGTCCTGACTTTC. Its translation: CASSLELAGIAQSYSGANVLTF.